The 15 T cell receptor beta chains in this list originate from one sample, sequenced in a study of T cells in Graves' hyperthyroidism and ophthalmopathy. Amplified TCR beta CDR3 regions came from RNA transcripts. TCR CDR3 regions were first amplified by RT-PCR with HTBI primers. TCRdb called the multiplex PCR reads again in MiXCR, with one record for every CDR3 protein. The data show 190,000 or so distinct CDR3 sequences, roughly 18% seen once. The sample was blood. The receptors were gathered from a man aged 40-49 years with Graves' hyperthyroidism.

The CDR3 loop reads CASSLAGWLAGGQDTQYF. The CDR3, as DNA: TGTGCCAGCAGCTTGGCCGGCTGGCTAGCGGGGGGGCAAGATACGCAGTATTTT. This sequence joins TRBV4-2 and TRBJ2-3; 12 positions agree with TRBD2. CDR1 and CDR2 (germline): LGHNA, YNFKEQ. The CDR3 spans 18 residues. The J segment lost 5 bases and the V segment lost 5 bases, leaving 14 bases of the junction unmatched.

This clonotype was seen only a few times. Possible read error: a much larger clone is one base away. This chain links TRBV20-1 with TRBJ2-7, with D tentatively TRBD1 or TRBD2 (6 bases each). The length of the CDR3 is 13 residues. Germline V gene data show CDR1 as DFQATT and CDR2 as SNEGSKA (reference sequence). Trimming shortened V by 3 bases and J by 5 bases, and 14 bases separated the two germline ends. The CDR3 sequence: CSASARGRDEQYF. The DNA of the CDR3 is TGCAGTGCTAGCGCCCGGGGGCGGGACGAGCAGTACTTC.

This clonotype was detected ten times or more. The gene calls are TRBV7-2 and TRBJ2-7, with D perhaps TRBD1 (8 bases). The CDR3 has 17 residues. Germline values: CDR1 SGHTA, CDR2 FQGNSA. V gave up 3 bases and J gave up 2 bases, with 20 bases separating them. The CDR3 loop reads CASSFELQTGGAYEQYF. As DNA, the CDR3 is TGTGCCAGCAGCTTCGAGTTACAAACAGGGGGGGCCTACGAGCAGTACTTC.

The chain carries TRBV9 and TRBJ2-7; D may be TRBD2 (7 bases). CDR1 and CDR2 (germline): SGDLS, YYNGEE. The V gene lost 3 bases and the J gene lost 2 bases, with 15 bases spanning the gap. This CDR3 has 15 amino acids. CDR3 DNA sequence: TGTGCCAGCAGCGGGGGGGGGGCGTTTACCTACGAGCAGTACTTC. This codes for CASSGGGAFTYEQYF.

This clonotype occurred many times. This chain joins TRBV29-1 and TRBJ2-1; TRBD1 matches at 7 bases. This CDR3 region has 15 residues. CDR1 is SQVTM and CDR2 is ANQGSEA in the germline V gene. V was clipped by 6 bases and J by 0 bases; unmatched bases: 8. CDR3 protein: CSVAGGQSSYNEQFF. The CDR3 nucleotides are TGCAGCGTCGCTGGGGGACAGAGCTCCTACAATGAGCAGTTCTTC.

In its sample, this clonotype was seen many times. The chain couples TRBV10-2 to TRBJ2-7; D uncertain. This CDR3 has 11 amino acids. Germline V gives CDR1 WSHSY, CDR2 SAAADI. V lost 6 bases, J lost 7 bases, and 10 bases lay in between. The CDR3 DNA reads TGCGCCAGCAGACTCGGTGGGGAGCAGTACTTC. This gives the protein CASRLGGEQYF.

This clonotype was seen at least ten times. This chain joins TRBV28 and TRBJ2-1, with D perhaps matching TRBD1 or TRBD2 (5 bases each). The V and J ends lost 5 bases and 4 bases respectively, with 24 bases between them. This CDR3 comprises 18 residues. In germline, CDR1 is MDHEN, CDR2 SYDVKM. CDR3 region: CASSGRTWRDGGYNEQFF. The CDR3 DNA reads as TGTGCCAGCAGTGGACGGACTTGGCGTGATGGGGGTTACAATGAGCAGTTCTTC. Together with reference TRBV28 and TRBJ2-1, the CDR3 gives the full variable domain: DVKVTQSSRYLVKRTGEKVFLECVQDMDHENMFWYRQDPGLGLRLIYFSYDVKMKEKGDIPEGYSVSREKKERFSLILESASTNQTSMYLCASSGRTWRDGGYNEQFFGPGTRLTVL.

The table lists this clonotype with many counts. The gene calls are TRBV7-3 and TRBJ2-1, with D perhaps given as TRBD1 or TRBD2 (5 bases each). Germline lookup yields CDR1 SGHTA and CDR2 FQGTGA. Trimming shortened V by 5 bases and J by 4 bases, and 12 bases separated the two germline ends. CDR3 length: 14 amino acids. CDR3: CASSPEGQYNEQFF. The DNA of the CDR3 is TGTGCCAGCAGCCCCGAGGGGCAATACAATGAGCAGTTCTTC.

Many counts were recorded for this clonotype. The V gene is TRBV7-3, the J gene TRBJ1-1; the D is unclear. Deletions cut 5 bases from V and 0 bases from J, with 7 bases between. This CDR3 has 13 amino acids. Germline CDR1 reads SGHTA; CDR2 reads FQGTGA. CDR3 bases: TGTGCCAGCAGCAGGGAGGTGAACACTGAAGCTTTCTTT. Protein: CASSREVNTEAFF.

The chain couples TRBV10-3 to TRBJ1-1; TRBD1 aligns across 8 bases. Germline V CDR1 and CDR2: ENHRY, SYGVKD. The V and J ends lost 3 bases and 11 bases, in that order; junction bases with no gene match: 8. CDR3 length: 13 amino acids. CDR3 sequence reads: CAISDRQGSRAFF. In DNA form, the CDR3 reads TGTGCCATCAGTGATAGACAGGGGTCGAGGGCTTTCTTT.

This clonotype has ten or more counts. This rearrangement joins TRBV20-1 to TRBJ2-7; unclear D gene. The CDR3 contains 13 residues. Trimming shortened V by 3 bases and J by 2 bases, and 11 bases separated the two germline ends. From germline, CDR1 is DFQATT and CDR2 SNEGSKA (reference sequence). The DNA for the CDR3 is TGCAGTGCTAGTAGACTCTGGGCCTACGAGCAGTACTTC. This codes for CSASRLWAYEQYF.

The chain joins TRBV7-2 to TRBJ2-3, with TRBD2 matching over 9 bases. Per germline, CDR1 SGHTA and CDR2 FQGNSA. Germline trimming cut 4 bases from V and 3 bases from J; bases unmatched to any gene: 11. This CDR3 is built from 17 residues. The CDR3 sequence: CASSSKYSGGRTDTQYF. In nucleotides, the CDR3 is TGTGCCAGCAGCTCAAAATATAGCGGGGGCCGAACAGATACGCAGTATTTT.

This clonotype showed up just a few times. This could be a read error, since a much larger clone is one nucleotide away. The V gene is TRBV11-2, the J gene TRBJ2-1; D is perhaps TRBD2 (6 bases). This CDR3 comprises 13 residues. Germline lookup yields CDR1 SGHAT and CDR2 FQNNGV. This CDR3 reads CASSNGGSNEQSF. In DNA, the CDR3 is TGTGCCAGCAGTAACGGGGGATCTAATGAGCAGTCCTTC.

A single count supports this clonotype. This may stem from a read error, because a much larger clone lies one nucleotide away. V usage is TRBV9 and J usage is TRBJ2-1, with TRBD2 matching 8 bases. The V and J ends lost 7 bases and 5 bases, in that order; junction bases with no gene match: 14. This CDR3 comprises 16 residues. CDR1 SGDLS and CDR2 YYNGEE come from the germline V gene. The CDR3 sequence: CASCPRADSGDNEQFF. CDR3 coding DNA: TGTGCCAGCTGCCCGCGGGCGGATAGCGGGGACAATGAGCAGTTCTTC.

This clonotype was picked up many times. The chain uses TRBV2 and TRBJ1-5, with 9 bases identical to TRBD1. The V segment lost 4 bases and the J segment 5 bases; nucleotides outside the gene matches: 3. Looked up from germline, CDR1 is SNHLY and CDR2 is FYNNEI. This CDR3 has 14 amino acids. CDR3 coding DNA: TGTGCCAGCAGTGCAAGGACAGGGGATCAGCCCCAGCATTTT. Translating it yields CASSARTGDQPQHF.